Shown below are 10 T cell receptor beta chains from a single sample sequenced in a study of early T cells in non-severe SARS-CoV-2 infection. A single record per CDR3 protein comes from TCRdb applying MiXCR to the 5' RACE reads. The sample has 90,000 to 120,000 distinct CDR3 sequences, 12% seen once; the top ten hold around 3.1%. Sequencing was performed on whole blood. The receptors originated from an adult who was a healthcare worker with PCR-confirmed SARS-CoV-2 infection or an uninfected control (not recorded which).

This clonotype appeared a few times. Written as DNA, the CDR3 is TGTGCCAGCAGCGTAGCCCCAGGGGGAGGCTACGAGCAGTACTTC. It is translated as CASSVAPGGGYEQYF. The chain links TRBV9 to TRBJ2-7, with D maybe TRBD1 (7 bases). The CDR3 consists of 15 residues. Germline V gene sequence: CDR1 SGDLS, CDR2 YYNGEE. Trimming shortened V by 0 bases and J by 3 bases, and 13 bases separated the two germline ends.

The chain links TRBV19 to TRBJ1-6; D is perhaps TRBD1 (5 bases). Germline CDR1 is LNHDA and CDR2 is SQIVND (reference sequence). The V end lost 5 bases, the J end lost 5 bases, and 25 bases lay between the germline ends. The CDR3 has 19 residues. The CDR3 nucleotides read TGTGCCAGTAGTCGCAAATGGCCGGGACGGACCAGCGATAATTCACCCCTCCACTTT. It specifies CASSRKWPGRTSDNSPLHF.

This clonotype came up a few times. V gene TRBV9 combines with J gene TRBJ2-3; 15 bases fit TRBD2. The CDR3 is 16 residues long. Losses at the gene ends were 2 bases for V and 4 bases for J; bases not matched to a gene: 2. Germline V gene data show CDR1 as SGDLS and CDR2 as YYNGEE. The CDR3 sequence is CASSVGLAGGADTQYF. For the CDR3, the DNA is TGTGCCAGCAGCGTGGGACTAGCGGGAGGTGCAGATACGCAGTATTTT.

This clonotype occurred a few times. Compared with germline, one end of the junction differs, possibly owing to a read error. The chain joins TRBV7-7 to TRBJ1-1; TRBD1 is a possible D gene (5 bases). The germline V gene encodes CDR1 SSHAT and CDR2 FNYEAQ (reference sequence). CDR3 size: 14 residues. The CDR3 loop is CASSIPRAISEAFF. DNA of the CDR3: TGTGCTAGCAGCATACCCAGGGCGATCTCTGAAGCTTTCTTT.

The chain is built from TRBV7-3 and TRBJ2-1; D unclear. In germline, CDR1 is SGHTA, CDR2 FQGTGA. The CDR3 loop spans 13 amino acids. The V gene lost 0 bases and the J gene lost 7 bases, with 7 bases spanning the gap. CDR3 amino acids: CASSLTLVNEQFF. The CDR3 DNA sequence: TGTGCCAGCAGCTTAACATTGGTTAATGAGCAGTTCTTC.

J is TRBJ2-7 and V is TRBV29-1; perhaps TRBD2 as D (6 bases). Germline V CDR1 and CDR2: SQVTM, ANQGSEA. The germline V and J ends were trimmed by 3 bases and 9 bases, with 12 bases remaining between them. The CDR3 covers 11 residues. The CDR3 sequence is CSVDSGSGQYF. In DNA, the CDR3 is TGCAGCGTTGATAGCGGTTCGGGGCAGTACTTC.

V gene TRBV30 combines with J gene TRBJ2-2; the D gene is possibly TRBD2 (5 bases). There are 14 residues in the CDR3. Germline lookup yields CDR1 GTSNPN and CDR2 SVGIG (reference sequence). V was shortened by 1 base and J by 6 bases, with 12 bases between the two germline ends. The CDR3 protein is CAWSGGPGAGELFF. The CDR3 bases are TGTGCCTGGAGTGGTGGCCCCGGGGCCGGGGAGCTGTTTTTT.

This clonotype was recorded at least ten times. This chain connects TRBV20-1 to TRBJ2-1; TRBD2 matches 7 bases. Germline lookup yields CDR1 DFQATT and CDR2 SNEGSKA (reference sequence). With V trimmed by 7 bases and J by 9 bases, 9 bases remained unmatched. The CDR3 runs to 12 residues. The CDR3 bases are TGCAGTGTGAGTGGGAGGGAGGGTGAGCAGTTCTTC. Protein: CSVSGREGEQFF.

This clonotype was recorded at least ten times. The chain uses TRBV28 and TRBJ1-2; D remains unclear. The CDR3 sequence is 14 residues long. V was cut by 10 bases and J by 2 bases, with 17 bases left in between. The germline V gene encodes CDR1 MDHEN and CDR2 SYDVKM. The CDR3 here is CAILGGHLNYGYTF. The CDR3 DNA sequence: TGTGCCATTCTGGGAGGGCATTTGAACTATGGCTACACCTTC.

This rearrangement joins TRBV6-5 to TRBJ1-1, with D maybe TRBD1 (6 bases). This CDR3 has 14 residues. V was shortened by 6 bases and J by 5 bases, with 16 bases between the two germline ends. Germline V gene sequence: CDR1 MNHEY, CDR2 SVGAGI. The chain's CDR3 is CASRGGGQRTEAFF. DNA of the CDR3: TGTGCCAGCAGAGGGGGGGGGCAAAGGACTGAAGCTTTCTTT.